Shown below are 27 T cell receptor beta chains from a single sample sequenced in a study of T cells in Graves' hyperthyroidism and ophthalmopathy. It was RNA transcripts that yielded the amplified TCR beta CDR3 regions. The study used the HTBI primer set for a first-round RT-PCR of the TCR CDR3. TCRdb independently ran MiXCR on the multiplex PCR reads; one entry per CDR3 protein. Of about 600,000 distinct CDR3 sequences listed, 14% are singletons. What was sequenced was blood. Every receptor here comes from a woman between 18 and 30 years old with Graves' ophthalmopathy.

This clonotype was counted ten times or more. This chain uses TRBV7-6 with TRBJ1-2; no clear D. Germline V CDR1 and CDR2: SGHVS, FNYEAQ. The CDR3 sequence is 14 residues long. Trimming left V 1 base short and J 7 bases short, with 13 bases between. DNA for the CDR3: TGTGCCAGCAGCTTAGGCCCCACGCGTCCTGGCTACACCTTC. Translating gives CASSLGPTRPGYTF.

The rearrangement uses TRBV19 and TRBJ2-7, with TRBD1 identical over 10 bases. CDR1 and CDR2 from the germline V gene are LNHDA and SQIVND (reference sequence). With 4 bases clipped from V and 5 bases from J, the junction kept 11 bases outside the gene matches. The CDR3 sequence is 16 residues long. CDR3 DNA sequence: TGTGCCAGTAGTACAAAAGGACAGGGGGGGGTCGACGAGCAGTACTTC. Protein sequence: CASSTKGQGGVDEQYF.

V gene TRBV20-1 combines with J gene TRBJ2-1; 13 positions match TRBD2. The CDR3 is 19 residues long. V shed 0 bases and J 4 bases; nucleotides not matched to a gene: 12. Germline V CDR1 and CDR2: DFQATT, SNEGSKA (reference sequence). Here the CDR3 reads CSARDEGGLAGNRYNEQFF. The CDR3 bases are TGCAGTGCTAGAGATGAGGGGGGACTAGCGGGAAACAGATACAATGAGCAGTTCTTC.

The table lists this clonotype with a few counts. The chain joins TRBV19 to TRBJ1-4; D remains unclear. V dropped 1 base and J dropped 5 bases, with 11 bases sitting between them. The CDR3 extends over 15 amino acids. Germline CDR1 LNHDA, CDR2 SQIVND (reference sequence). Written as DNA, the CDR3 is TGTGCCAGTAGTATAGCGGCAGCTGGCAATGAAAAACTGTTTTTT. Translation gives CASSIAAAGNEKLFF.

This clonotype was recorded many times. This rearrangement joins TRBV7-8 to TRBJ2-1; maybe TRBD2 (5 bases). V lost 2 bases and J 6 bases, leaving 11 bases between the germline ends. Looked up from germline, CDR1 is SGHVS and CDR2 is FQNEAQ. The CDR3 contains 14 residues. The CDR3 is CASSLSLAPNEQFF. The CDR3 DNA reads TGTGCCAGCAGCTTAAGTCTAGCACCCAATGAGCAGTTCTTC. The whole variable domain, remainder taken from reference TRBV7-8 and TRBJ2-1, is GAGVSQSPRYKVAKRGQDVALRCDPISGHVSLFWYQQALGQGPEFLTYFQNEAQLDKSGLPSDRFFAERPEGSVSTLKIQRTQQEDSAVYLCASSLSLAPNEQFFGPGTRLTVL.

This clonotype has just a few counts. This rearrangement joins TRBV3-1 to TRBJ2-5; D is perhaps TRBD2 (6 bases). Deletions cut 2 bases from V and 1 base from J, with 11 bases between. Germline lookup yields CDR1 LGHDT and CDR2 YNNKEL (reference sequence). The CDR3 extends over 15 amino acids. The chain's CDR3 is CASSQWNSGQETQYF. In DNA form, the CDR3 reads TGTGCCAGCAGCCAATGGAATAGCGGCCAAGAGACCCAGTACTTC.

In its sample, this clonotype was seen many times. The rearrangement links TRBV28 to TRBJ2-7; TRBD2 aligns across 8 bases. The CDR3 is 13 amino acids. V dropped 6 bases and J dropped 3; count of bases not matched to a gene: 4. CDR1 is MDHEN and CDR2 is SYDVKM in the germline V gene. CDR3 DNA: TGTGCCAGCAGCCCGGGACTAGTCTACGAGCAGTACTTC. Translating it yields CASSPGLVYEQYF.

This clonotype was found many times. The gene calls are TRBV6-1 and TRBJ2-7; weak D call: TRBD1 (5 bases). CDR3 size: 12 residues. Trimming removed 7 bases at V and 3 bases at J, with 10 bases between. Germline CDR1 and CDR2: MNHNS and SASEGT. CDR3 sequence: CASKKGNYEQYF. In nucleotides, the CDR3 is TGTGCCAGCAAAAAGGGGAACTACGAGCAGTACTTC.

The chain couples TRBV4-1 to TRBJ2-6; D is unresolved. CDR1 MGHRA and CDR2 YSYEKL come from the germline V gene. The CDR3 is 19 residues long. Trimming left V 3 bases short and J 0 bases short, with 18 bases between. The CDR3 DNA follows: TGCGCCAGCAGCCAGTATGCCATAGTACTTGGCTCTGGGGCCAACGTCCTGACTTTC. It encodes CASSQYAIVLGSGANVLTF.

The rearrangement uses TRBV27 and TRBJ2-7, with D uncertain. Trimming pared 6 bases from V and 5 bases from J, leaving 14 bases between. This CDR3 is 13 amino acids long. The germline gives CDR1 MNHEY, CDR2 SMNVEV (reference sequence). The CDR3 here is CASSPRSTNEQYF. DNA for the CDR3: TGTGCCAGCAGCCCTCGGTCCACGAACGAGCAGTACTTC.

This clonotype was recorded at least ten times. CDR3 region: CASSLVFPLGTDQPQHF. CDR3 DNA: TGTGCCAGCAGTTTAGTATTTCCGTTAGGGACGGATCAGCCCCAGCATTTT. The chain links TRBV27 to TRBJ1-5, with a possible D match to TRBD1 (5 bases). The CDR3 loop spans 17 amino acids. Germline loops: CDR1 MNHEY, CDR2 SMNVEV (reference sequence). Trimming stripped 2 bases from V and 5 bases from J, with 19 bases between.

This clonotype was counted between two and nine times. V and J are TRBV25-1 and TRBJ2-1; D uncertain. The V end was cut by 4 bases, the J end by 10 bases, with 23 bases between. This CDR3 has 16 residues. The germline CDR1 and CDR2 sequences are MGHDK and SYGVNS. CDR3 in DNA: TGTGCCAGCAGTGGATCTACCGAGCAGTATGGTAGGGAGCAGTTCTTC. Translation gives CASSGSTEQYGREQFF. Combining the CDR3 with reference TRBV25-1 and TRBJ2-1 gives the whole variable domain EADIYQTPRYLVIGTGKKITLECSQTMGHDKMYWYQQDPGMELHLIHYSYGVNSTEKGDLSSESTVSRIRTEHFPLTLESARPSHTSQYLCASSGSTEQYGREQFFGPGTRLTVL.

This clonotype has ten or more counts. The chain recombines TRBV5-6 with TRBJ1-2, with TRBD1 as a possible D gene (5 bases). With 0 bases removed from V and 0 bases from J, the gap between germline ends came to 12 bases. Germline loops: CDR1 SGHDT, CDR2 YYEEEE. CDR3 length equals 16 residues. CDR3 bases: TGTGCCAGCAGCTTGGAAGGGGCGGCAGCTAACTATGGCTACACCTTC. Protein: CASSLEGAAANYGYTF.

The table lists this clonotype with many counts. J is TRBJ2-5 and V is TRBV10-3, with TRBD1 matching over 8 bases. V shed 6 bases and J 2 bases; nucleotides not matched to a gene: 2. The CDR3 contains 13 residues. Germline V CDR1 and CDR2: ENHRY, SYGVKD. CDR3 sequence (DNA): TGTGCCATCAGGGGACAGGTTCAAGAGACCCAGTACTTC. It translates to CAIRGQVQETQYF.

This clonotype was recorded many times. The V and J genes are TRBV5-1 and TRBJ2-3, with a possible D match to TRBD1 (5 bases). The V end was cut by 3 bases, the J end by 9 bases, with 29 bases between. The V gene's germline CDR1 is SGHRS and CDR2 YFSETQ. The CDR3 covers 18 residues. CDR3 nucleotide sequence: TGCGCCAGCAGCTCTACGCAAATTACAGGTTGGGGTCCTTTAACGCAGTATTTT. It yields the protein CASSSTQITGWGPLTQYF.

The V gene is TRBV9, the J gene TRBJ2-1; 7 bases are a match to TRBD2. V was clipped by 3 bases and J by 3 bases; unmatched bases: 6. Germline V gives CDR1 SGDLS, CDR2 YYNGEE. The CDR3 contains 15 residues. CDR3 in DNA: TGTGCCAGCAGCGCCCGGGACTACCTCTACAATGAGCAGTTCTTC. Its protein product is CASSARDYLYNEQFF.

This clonotype turned up a few times. This chain joins TRBV11-2 and TRBJ2-7; perhaps TRBD1 as D (6 bases). Per germline, CDR1 SGHAT and CDR2 FQNNGV. The CDR3 spans 15 residues. V gave up 5 bases and J gave up 3 bases, with 17 bases separating them. CDR3 coding DNA: TGTGCCAGCAGCGCAAACCCGAACAGGGACTACGAGCAGTACTTC. Protein product: CASSANPNRDYEQYF.

This clonotype was counted ten times or more. The V gene is TRBV2, the J gene TRBJ2-7; D may match TRBD1 or TRBD2 (5 bases each). Per the germline V gene, CDR1 is SNHLY and CDR2 is FYNNEI. The CDR3 is made up of 14 amino acids. Trimming stripped 6 bases from V and 5 bases from J, with 17 bases between. CDR3 region: CASRGTRLGHEQYF. The DNA for the CDR3 is TGTGCCAGCAGGGGGACCCGACTCGGCCACGAGCAGTACTTC. The full variable domain, completed using reference TRBV2 and TRBJ2-7, is EPEVTQTPSHQVTQMGQEVILRCVPISNHLYFYWYRQILGQKVEFLVSFYNNEISEKSEIFDDQFSVERPDGSNFTLKIRSTKLEDSAMYFCASRGTRLGHEQYFGPGTRLTVT.

This clonotype was detected ten times or more. This sequence joins TRBV12-5 and TRBJ2-7; no firm D call. CDR3 length: 13 amino acids. Germline values: CDR1 LGHNT, CDR2 FRNRAP. V gave up 10 bases and J gave up 1 base, with 14 bases separating them. The CDR3 nucleotides are TGTGCTATAGAACGGCCTCATTCCTACGAGCAGTACTTC. It encodes CAIERPHSYEQYF.

The genes are TRBV18 and TRBJ2-4, with D unclear. CDR1 is KGHSH, CDR2 LQKENI, per germline. The V gene lost 0 bases and the J gene lost 5 bases, with 17 bases spanning the gap. This CDR3 comprises 17 residues. The CDR3 sequence is CASSPPGRQLQQNIQYF. The DNA of the CDR3 is TGTGCCAGCTCACCACCGGGAAGGCAACTCCAACAAAACATTCAGTACTTC.

This clonotype came up many times. The gene calls are TRBV5-1 and TRBJ2-7; TRBD2 matches 9 bases. Per the germline V gene, CDR1 is SGHRS and CDR2 is YFSETQ. V shed 4 bases, J shed 0 bases, and the junction held 5 bases outside the gene matches. The CDR3 runs 15 residues. The CDR3 reads CASSAGLATSYEQYF. The DNA of the CDR3 is TGCGCCAGCAGCGCAGGACTAGCGACCTCCTACGAGCAGTACTTC.

This clonotype was seen a few times. The J gene is TRBJ2-7, the V gene TRBV19, with 7 bases aligning to TRBD1. V lost 7 bases to trimming and J lost 3 bases; unmatched junction nucleotides: 15. Germline values: CDR1 LNHDA, CDR2 SQIVND (reference sequence). The CDR3 runs to 16 residues. The CDR3 loop is CASTPARQGEHYEQYF. CDR3 nucleotide sequence: TGTGCCAGTACTCCCGCACGACAGGGCGAACACTACGAGCAGTACTTC.

In this sample, this clonotype turned up many times. The V and J genes are TRBV20-1 and TRBJ2-3, with a weak D call TRBD1 (6 bases). The length of the CDR3 is 13 residues. Germline loops: CDR1 DFQATT, CDR2 SNEGSKA (reference sequence). Trimming shortened V by 5 bases and J by 4 bases, and 13 bases separated the two germline ends. The CDR3 nucleotides read TGCAGTGCTTCCCCCAGGGGACCAGATACGCAGTATTTT. It translates to CSASPRGPDTQYF.

CDR3 DNA sequence: TGTGCCAGCAGTTTATCTCGCGGGAGTGCCTACGAGCAGTACTTC. Translated, it gives CASSLSRGSAYEQYF. V gene TRBV27 combines with J gene TRBJ2-7; 7 nucleotides line up with TRBD2. The CDR3 spans 15 residues. The V segment lost 0 bases and the J segment 2 bases; nucleotides outside the gene matches: 4. Germline V lookup: CDR1 MNHEY, CDR2 SMNVEV (reference sequence).

This clonotype was detected many times. The CDR3, as DNA: TGCAGTGCTACCCCGGGACAGGGATACGAGCAGTACTTC. Translating it yields CSATPGQGYEQYF. The V gene is TRBV20-1, the J gene TRBJ2-7, with 9 nucleotides matching TRBD1. Trimming removed 4 bases from V and 4 bases from J; junction bases left unmatched: 5. The CDR3 extends over 13 amino acids. Germline lookup yields CDR1 DFQATT and CDR2 SNEGSKA (reference sequence).

V gene TRBV9 combines with J gene TRBJ1-2, with D possibly matching TRBD1 (6 bases). This CDR3 spans 13 amino acids. V lost 0 bases and J 6 bases, leaving 9 bases between the germline ends. Germline V gives CDR1 SGDLS, CDR2 YYNGEE. The CDR3 is CASSVGNRDGYTF. The CDR3 nucleotides are TGTGCCAGCAGCGTAGGTAACAGGGATGGCTACACCTTC. Supplemented by reference TRBV9 and TRBJ1-2, the full variable domain reads DSGVTQTPKHLITATGQRVTLRCSPRSGDLSVYWYQQSLDQGLQFLIQYYNGEERAKGNILERFSAQQFPDLHSELNLSSLELGDSALYFCASSVGNRDGYTFGSGTRLTVV.

Many counts were recorded for this clonotype. The chain links TRBV2 to TRBJ1-5, with unresolved D. The CDR3 is made up of 16 amino acids. Germline CDR1 is SNHLY and CDR2 is FYNNEI. Trimming shortened V by 6 bases and J by 4 bases, and 19 bases separated the two germline ends. In DNA form, the CDR3 reads TGTGCCAGCAGGGGCCTCTGGGGTGCGAGAAATCAGCCCCAGCATTTT. Amino acids: CASRGLWGARNQPQHF.